These 22 T cell receptor beta chains were all obtained from the same sample, sequenced in a study of blood T cell repertoires in COVID-19 (dated by TCRdb to the early 2020s). The library was generated by the immunoSEQ multiplex PCR assay. The source is immuneACCESS, and TCRdb retained only in-frame sequences with V and J called. Part of the clones is not carried over; for the studies checked, unresolved V genes explain less than half of this, and the remainder is unexplained. This sample lists under 90,000 clones; 75% to 95% were detected once. Together, the top ten hold about 7% of the sample. The sample comprised peripheral blood. The receptors here all came from a man aged 35 to 55 with COVID-19, enrolled during active disease.

This clone appeared once. The V call is TRBV15, the J call TRBJ2-1; TRBD1 agrees at 7 bases. The J segment lost 6 bases and the V segment lost 5 bases, leaving 7 bases of the junction unmatched. Germline V gene data show CDR1 as LNHNV and CDR2 as YYDKDF (reference sequence). The CDR3 spans 14 residues. CDR3: CATSVRQGFNEQFF. CDR3 bases: TGTGCCACCAGCGTTAGACAGGGTTTCAATGAGCAGTTCTTC.

The chain combines TRBV6-5 with TRBJ1-1, with 7 bases matching TRBD1. The CDR3 has 14 amino acids. The germline V gene encodes CDR1 MNHEY and CDR2 SVGAGI. V was pared by 5 bases and J by 9 bases, with 12 bases of the junction left unmatched. The CDR3 loop reads CASSPPGQHLQAFF. CDR3 nucleotides: TGTGCCAGCAGTCCCCCGGGACAGCACCTTCAAGCTTTCTTT.

V usage is TRBV6-5 and J usage is TRBJ1-4; D is unresolved. The CDR3 totals 16 residues. The germline CDR1 and CDR2 sequences are MNHEY and SVGAGI. The ends were cut back, 0 bases at V and 7 bases at J, with 15 bases in the middle. The DNA of the CDR3 is TGTGCCAGCAGTTACTCGAATCCCTCACTTGTTGAAAAACTGTTTTTT. Translating gives CASSYSNPSLVEKLFF.

This clone was seen a handful of times. V gene TRBV10-3 combines with J gene TRBJ2-7, with 16 bases identical to TRBD2. Germline lookup yields CDR1 ENHRY and CDR2 SYGVKD. This CDR3 spans 18 amino acids. Losses at the gene ends were 4 bases for V and 8 bases for J; bases not matched to a gene: 14. Written as DNA, the CDR3 is TGTGCCATCAGTGGGAACCCGGGACTAGCGGGGGGGTCGAGCCAGCAGTACTTC. It codes for CAISGNPGLAGGSSQQYF.

This clone appeared once. The chain uses TRBV7-2 and TRBJ2-3, with a weak D call TRBD1 (6 bases). This CDR3 contains 11 residues. V lost 5 bases, J lost 15 bases, and 15 bases lay in between. Germline values: CDR1 SGHTA, CDR2 FQGNSA. CDR3: CASSPEGVRYF. The CDR3 region has the DNA TGTGCCAGCAGCCCAGAGGGGGTGCGATATTTT. Full variable domain (outside the CDR3, taken from reference TRBV7-2 and TRBJ2-3): GAGVSQSPSNKVTEKGKDVELRCDPISGHTALYWYRQSLGQGLEFLIYFQGNSAPDKSGLPSDRFSAERTGGSVSTLTIQRTQQEDSAVYLCASSPEGVRYFGPGTRLTVL.

This clone was detected only once. The rearrangement joins TRBV28 to TRBJ1-2, with a tentative D call TRBD1 (6 bases). This CDR3 contains 14 residues. V was clipped by 3 bases and J by 6 bases, with 14 bases between them. Per germline, CDR1 MDHEN and CDR2 SYDVKM. The DNA of the CDR3 is TGTGCCAGCAGTTTGCTCAACAGGGCGGATGGCTACACCTTC. Translation gives CASSLLNRADGYTF.

V usage is TRBV5-6 and J usage is TRBJ1-4; 9 bases fit TRBD1. This CDR3 region has 14 residues. The V and J ends lost 4 bases and 8 bases, in that order; junction bases with no gene match: 6. Germline V gives CDR1 SGHDT, CDR2 YYEEEE. This CDR3 is CASSRQGVGEKLFF. CDR3 DNA sequence: TGTGCCAGCAGCAGACAGGGGGTAGGGGAAAAACTGTTTTTT.

The V gene is TRBV2, the J gene TRBJ2-7; TRBD2 is a possible D gene (6 bases). The germline V gene encodes CDR1 SNHLY and CDR2 FYNNEI. The CDR3 sequence is 14 residues long. Trimming stripped 6 bases from V and 6 bases from J, with 18 bases between. The CDR3 DNA follows: TGTGCCAGCAGCACCTTCGGGGGAAGGAGCGAGCAGTACTTC. This sequence encodes CASSTFGGRSEQYF.

The rearrangement joins TRBV6-6 to TRBJ1-1, with a weak D call TRBD1 (5 bases). Trimming shortened V by 6 bases and J by 4 bases, and 6 bases separated the two germline ends. The germline CDR1 and CDR2 sequences are MNHNY and SVGAGI (reference sequence). The length of the CDR3 is 11 residues. As DNA, the CDR3 is TGTGCCAGCAGCCAGGGCACTGAAGCTTTCTTT. It is translated as CASSQGTEAFF.

The J gene is TRBJ1-1, the V gene TRBV5-6, with 7 bases that match TRBD1. CDR1 SGHDT and CDR2 YYEEEE come from the germline V gene. V shed 5 bases, J shed 5 bases, and the junction held 9 bases outside the gene matches. The CDR3 length is 14 residues. The DNA of the CDR3 is TGTGCCAGCAGGTCACAGGGGATCGAAACTGAAGCTTTCTTT. Translation gives CASRSQGIETEAFF. The full variable domain, with the rest looked up from reference TRBV5-6 and TRBJ1-1, is DAGVTQSPTHLIKTRGQQVTLRCSPKSGHDTVSWYQQALGQGPQFIFQYYEEEERQRGNFPDRFSGHQFPNYSSELNVNALLLGDSALYLCASRSQGIETEAFFGQGTRLTVV.

This clone was detected only once. This rearrangement joins TRBV5-1 to TRBJ2-5; the D gene is possibly TRBD1 (5 bases). Germline V gene data show CDR1 as SGHRS and CDR2 as YFSETQ. The V end was cut by 1 base, the J end by 2 bases, with 12 bases between. This CDR3 is 15 amino acids long. The chain's CDR3 is CASSLSYRLQETQYF. The CDR3 coding sequence is TGCGCCAGCAGCTTGTCGTACAGGCTACAAGAGACCCAGTACTTC.

This clone has only one observation. The genes are TRBV30 and TRBJ1-2; TRBD1 matches at 7 bases. This CDR3 is built from 13 residues. Germline values: CDR1 GTSNPN, CDR2 SVGIG (reference sequence). V dropped 5 bases and J dropped 4; count of bases not matched to a gene: 7. The CDR3 coding sequence is TGTGCCTGGGGATTACGACAGGGCTATGGCTACACCTTC. This gives the protein CAWGLRQGYGYTF.

This chain connects TRBV28 to TRBJ1-5; D might be TRBD1 (6 bases). Germline V lookup: CDR1 MDHEN, CDR2 SYDVKM. CDR3 size: 15 residues. V was shortened by 2 bases and J by 2 bases, with 10 bases between the two germline ends. The CDR3 DNA sequence: TGTGCCAGCAGTTTACCGGCAGGGGGCAATCAGCCCCAGCATTTT. Amino acid sequence: CASSLPAGGNQPQHF. Full variable domain (outside the CDR3, taken from reference TRBV28 and TRBJ1-5): DVKVTQSSRYLVKRTGEKVFLECVQDMDHENMFWYRQDPGLGLRLIYFSYDVKMKEKGDIPEGYSVSREKKERFSLILESASTNQTSMYLCASSLPAGGNQPQHFGDGTRLSIL.

This sequence joins TRBV6-5 and TRBJ1-2; D is ambiguous. The CDR3 runs 14 residues. The V end lost 2 bases, the J end lost 5 bases, and 12 bases lay between the germline ends. Per germline, CDR1 MNHEY and CDR2 SVGAGI. This CDR3 reads CASSYRRREYGYTF. In DNA, the CDR3 is TGTGCCAGCAGTTACCGGAGGCGGGAATATGGCTACACCTTC.

Remarks on this clone: This CDR3 is also generated by other DNA sequences in the sample. The J gene is TRBJ2-1, the V gene TRBV11-2; D gene uncertain. V shed 0 bases and J shed 7 bases, with 16 bases lying between them. CDR3 length equals 16 residues. Germline V gene data show CDR1 as SGHAT and CDR2 as FQNNGV. This chain's CDR3 is CASSLDPDSPWNEQFF. CDR3 sequence (DNA): TGTGCCAGCAGCTTAGATCCCGACTCGCCGTGGAATGAGCAGTTCTTC.

This chain joins TRBV27 and TRBJ1-2, with TRBD1 matching 7 bases. This CDR3 contains 14 residues. Germline V gene sequence: CDR1 MNHEY, CDR2 SMNVEV (reference sequence). After removal of 5 bases from V and 6 bases from J, the junction contained 9 bases not matched to a gene. This CDR3 is CASSLRGFGDGYTF. CDR3 bases: TGTGCCAGCAGTCTCAGGGGGTTCGGGGATGGCTACACCTTC.

The chain has TRBV3-1 (or the pseudogene TRBV3-2) and TRBJ2-1, with 8 bases that match TRBD2. CDR1 and CDR2 (germline): LGHDT, YNNKEL (reference sequence). With V trimmed by 2 bases and J by 8 bases, 2 bases remained unmatched. The CDR3 loop spans 13 amino acids. In DNA, the CDR3 is TGTGCCAGCAGCCAACTCGGGGGGGATGAGCAGTTCTTC. Translated: CASSQLGGDEQFF.

This chain uses TRBV4-1 with TRBJ1-1; D gene unclear. Trimming removed 2 bases at V and 11 bases at J, with 12 bases between. This CDR3 region has 12 residues. Germline V gene data show CDR1 as MGHRA and CDR2 as YSYEKL. The CDR3 DNA reads TGCGCCAGCAGCCAACTCGGGGTGAGGGCTTTCTTT. Its protein product is CASSQLGVRAFF.

This clone was observed once. This chain links TRBV3-1 (or the pseudogene TRBV3-2) with TRBJ2-7, with D uncertain. This CDR3 contains 12 residues. V lost 2 bases to trimming and J lost 6 bases, with 8 bases between them. Looked up from germline, CDR1 is LGHDT and CDR2 is YNNKEL (reference sequence). The DNA of the CDR3 is TGTGCCAGCAGCCAACAGGATTTCGAGCAGTACTTC. Amino acids: CASSQQDFEQYF.

V and J are TRBV25-1 and TRBJ1-3; D gene uncertain. The CDR3 length is 14 residues. Germline loops: CDR1 MGHDK, CDR2 SYGVNS. V lost 3 bases to trimming and J lost 3 bases, with 9 bases between them. The CDR3, as DNA: TGTGCCAGCAGTGACCGGGGAAATGGAAACACCATATATTTT. Encoded protein: CASSDRGNGNTIYF.

The chain links TRBV5-1 to TRBJ2-5; D is perhaps TRBD1 (6 bases). The CDR3 spans 14 residues. The V gene lost 4 bases and the J gene lost 0 bases, with 10 bases spanning the gap. CDR1 is SGHRS, CDR2 YFSETQ, per germline. CDR3 loop: CASSPGTNQETQYF. The CDR3 DNA is TGCGCCAGCAGCCCTGGGACAAACCAAGAGACCCAGTACTTC. The full variable domain, with the rest looked up from reference TRBV5-1 and TRBJ2-5, is KAGVTQTPRYLIKTRGQQVTLSCSPISGHRSVSWYQQTPGQGLQFLFEYFSETQRNKGNFPGRFSGRQFSNSRSEMNVSTLELGDSALYLCASSPGTNQETQYFGPGTRLLVL.

J is TRBJ2-7 and V is TRBV6-4; 13 positions agree with TRBD2. The CDR3 covers 17 residues. J was trimmed by 2 bases and V by 4 bases; bases with no gene match: 8. CDR1 MRHNA and CDR2 SNTAGT come from the germline V gene. The CDR3 spells CASSARTSGGHTYEQYF. CDR3 DNA: TGTGCCAGCAGTGCCCGGACTAGCGGGGGCCATACCTACGAGCAGTACTTC.